This T cell receptor (beta chain) was sequenced for a study of T cell clones after liver transplantation. Generated by immunoSEQ multiplex PCR, the TCRdb table keeps only in-frame clones and is missing some. The sample contains under 130,000 clones, 84% of which appear only once. A single count supports this clone. Germline CDR1 is SGHKS and CDR2 is YYEKEE (reference sequence). V was clipped by 4 bases and J by 4 bases, with 14 bases between them. The CDR3 loop spans 14 amino acids. The sample here was CD4+ T cells from blood, taken 47 months after liver transplant. This TCR was recovered from a human patient who received a liver transplant. A subset of T cells may come from the graft donor. V and J are TRBV5-5 and TRBJ1-1; D is undetermined. CDR3 protein: CASSPLGSSTEAFF. The DNA of the CDR3 is TGTGCCAGCAGCCCCCTGGGGTCGAGCACTGAAGCTTTCTTT.